One and the same sample provided the 27 T cell receptor beta chains below, sequenced in a study of blood T cell repertoires in COVID-19. This table comes from immunoSEQ multiplex PCR, and its TCRdb copy is limited to in-frame clones, with some not included. The sample has roughly 200,000 clones, 76% seen once. The material sequenced was peripheral blood. All receptors derive from a woman aged 45 to 65 with active or convalescent COVID-19.

The rearrangement links TRBV11-1 to TRBJ2-2; 11 bases match TRBD2. The V segment lost 3 bases and the J segment 4 bases; nucleotides outside the gene matches: 4. Germline values: CDR1 SGHAT, CDR2 FQDESV (reference sequence). The CDR3 totals 16 residues. CDR3 DNA: TGTGCCAGCAGCTTGGGGACTAGCGGATTCACCGGGGAGCTGTTTTTT. Residues: CASSLGTSGFTGELFF. The entire variable domain, with the rest obtained from reference TRBV11-1 and TRBJ2-2, is as follows: EAEVAQSPRYKITEKSQAVAFWCDPISGHATLYWYRQILGQGPELLVQFQDESVVDDSQLPKDRFSAERLKGVDSTLKIQPAELGDSAMYLCASSLGTSGFTGELFFGEGSRLTVL.

This clone appeared once. The chain has TRBV3-1 (or the pseudogene TRBV3-2) and TRBJ1-2; D not certain. Trimming removed 0 bases from V and 3 bases from J, with 8 bases in between. Germline CDR1 reads LGHDT; CDR2 reads YNNKEL (reference sequence). The CDR3 loop spans 14 amino acids. The CDR3: CASSQERSHYGYTF. CDR3 in DNA: TGTGCCAGCAGCCAAGAGAGAAGTCACTATGGCTACACCTTC.

CDR3 sequence reads: CATQQAPGYNEQFF. The CDR3 DNA reads as TGTGCCACGCAACAGGCCCCGGGCTACAATGAGCAGTTCTTC. J is TRBJ2-1 and V is TRBV6-5; D is possibly TRBD1 (5 bases). Trimming left V 10 bases short and J 3 bases short, with 16 bases between. The CDR3 runs to 14 residues. Germline CDR1 and CDR2: MNHEY and SVGAGI.

The chain combines TRBV29-1 with TRBJ1-2; 7 bases agree with TRBD1. The CDR3 totals 13 residues. CDR1 is SQVTM, CDR2 ANQGSEA, per germline. V lost 7 bases and J lost 0; bases outside the gene matches: 5. CDR3 nucleotide sequence: TGCAGCGCCTCACAGGGGACTAACTATGGCTACACCTTC. Encoded protein: CSASQGTNYGYTF.

The chain has TRBV28 and TRBJ1-1; 8 bases align to TRBD1. This CDR3 has 16 amino acids. Unmatched junction bases numbered 16, after V lost 7 bases and J lost 6 bases. In germline, CDR1 is MDHEN, CDR2 SYDVKM. The chain's CDR3 is CASIIHGQGRGAEAFF. CDR3 sequence (DNA): TGTGCCAGCATCATTCATGGACAGGGTAGGGGGGCTGAAGCTTTCTTT.

V gene TRBV29-1 combines with J gene TRBJ1-1, with 7 bases lining up with TRBD1. This CDR3 is built from 14 residues. Per the germline V gene, CDR1 is SQVTM and CDR2 is ANQGSEA. V was clipped by 4 bases and J by 5 bases; unmatched bases: 10. The CDR3 reads CSVVFPTGSTEAFF. The CDR3 bases are TGCAGCGTTGTTTTCCCGACAGGGTCGACTGAAGCTTTCTTT.

The chain carries TRBV7-8 and TRBJ2-1, with 12 bases lining up with TRBD2. Trimming took 3 bases from V and 7 from J; bases not matched to a gene: 4. Germline CDR1 reads SGHVS; CDR2 reads FQNEAQ. This CDR3 contains 15 residues. The CDR3 protein is CASSFGTSGWNEQFF. Here the CDR3 DNA reads TGTGCCAGCAGCTTCGGGACTAGCGGGTGGAATGAGCAGTTCTTC.

This clone was counted a few times. The chain links TRBV11-2 to TRBJ2-5, with D possibly being TRBD1 (5 bases). V lost 1 base and J 1 base, leaving 10 bases between the germline ends. Germline lookup yields CDR1 SGHAT and CDR2 FQNNGV. The CDR3 is 15 amino acids. In DNA form, the CDR3 reads TGTGCCAGCAGCTTAGGGGGCGGTTTCCAAGAGACCCAGTACTTC. Translation: CASSLGGGFQETQYF.

This clone came up a few times. The chain is built from TRBV7-9 and TRBJ1-4, with TRBD1 identical over 9 bases. V lost 1 base, J lost 5 bases, and 2 bases stayed unmatched. There are 15 residues in the CDR3. The V gene's germline CDR1 is SEHNR and CDR2 FQNEAQ (reference sequence). The CDR3 coding sequence is TGTGCCAGCAGCTTAGGACAGGGGGAAAATGAAAAACTGTTTTTT. The encoded protein is CASSLGQGENEKLFF.

The chain combines TRBV5-6 with TRBJ2-5; no clear D gene. This CDR3 is built from 15 residues. Looked up from germline, CDR1 is SGHDT and CDR2 is YYEEEE. V shed 1 base and J shed 0 bases, with 10 bases lying between them. Here the CDR3 DNA reads TGTGCCAGCAGCTTGATGGTAGATTACCAAGAGACCCAGTACTTC. This encodes CASSLMVDYQETQYF.

This clone was recorded only once. V gene TRBV30 combines with J gene TRBJ1-2, with 7 bases lining up with TRBD1. CDR1 and CDR2 from the germline V gene are GTSNPN and SVGIG (reference sequence). The CDR3 is 14 residues long. J gave up 2 bases and V 1 base, and 4 bases lay outside the gene matches. CDR3 sequence (DNA): TGTGCCTGGAGTGGGGGGACAGTAAACTATGGCTACACCTTC. Its translation is CAWSGGTVNYGYTF.

The chain has TRBV19 and TRBJ1-3; the D gene is possibly TRBD1 (6 bases). Germline V lookup: CDR1 LNHDA, CDR2 SQIVND (reference sequence). The length of the CDR3 is 13 residues. Between the trimmed V and J ends, which lost 6 bases and 3 bases, there was a span of 9 bases. The CDR3 reads CASRRTVGNTIYF. Written as DNA, the CDR3 is TGTGCCAGTAGACGGACAGTTGGAAACACCATATATTTT.

This rearrangement joins TRBV7-2 to TRBJ1-2; D uncertain. The germline CDR1 and CDR2 sequences are SGHTA and FQGNSA. The length of the CDR3 is 13 residues. V lost 8 bases and J 4 bases, leaving 14 bases between the germline ends. CDR3 coding DNA: TGTGCCAGCTCACTTTCGGGTCGCTATGGCTACACCTTC. Protein sequence: CASSLSGRYGYTF.

The chain combines TRBV5-1 with TRBJ2-2, with a possible D match to TRBD1 (6 bases). There are 15 residues in the CDR3. V lost 0 bases and J lost 7, with 13 bases in between. Germline values: CDR1 SGHRS, CDR2 YFSETQ. The CDR3 reads CASSLATGSVGELFF. The CDR3 DNA reads as TGCGCCAGCAGCTTGGCTACAGGGTCGGTCGGGGAGCTGTTTTTT.

This clone was observed a handful of times. V usage is TRBV10-3 and J usage is TRBJ1-1; TRBD1 might be the D (6 bases). V lost 7 bases, J lost 6 bases, and 12 bases lay in between. The germline CDR1 and CDR2 sequences are ENHRY and SYGVKD. CDR3 length: 12 amino acids. This CDR3 reads CAIKGGAAEAFF. CDR3 coding DNA: TGTGCCATCAAAGGGGGGGCGGCTGAAGCTTTCTTT.

This clone has only a few counts. The rearrangement uses TRBV6-5 and TRBJ1-2; no clear D. Germline V gives CDR1 MNHEY, CDR2 SVGAGI. V was cut by 7 bases and J by 0 bases, with 15 bases left in between. The CDR3 spans 15 residues. CDR3 in DNA: TGTGCCAGCACTGCCGCCGGGAGTTCTAACTATGGCTACACCTTC. It codes for CASTAAGSSNYGYTF.

This sequence joins TRBV29-1 and TRBJ2-5; tentatively, D is TRBD1 (5 bases). CDR3 length: 15 amino acids. The V gene lost 0 bases and the J gene lost 7 bases, with 18 bases spanning the gap. Germline V gene sequence: CDR1 SQVTM, CDR2 ANQGSEA. The CDR3 sequence: CSVEENGAPVLTQYF. CDR3 DNA sequence: TGCAGCGTTGAAGAAAATGGGGCGCCAGTTTTGACCCAGTACTTC.

The V call is TRBV23-1, the J call TRBJ1-1; 12 nucleotides line up with TRBD1. TRBV23-1 is an open reading frame whose function is uncertain. This CDR3 is built from 19 residues. V lost 2 bases and J lost 0; bases outside the gene matches: 10. As DNA, the CDR3 is TGCGCCAGCAGTCAACCCCGGGACAGGGGGCTTTCCTTGAACACTGAAGCTTTCTTT. Translated: CASSQPRDRGLSLNTEAFF.

This clone has just one count. This chain's CDR3 is CASSPPAGMAEQYF. CDR3 sequence (DNA): TGTGCCAGCAGCCCCCCGGCAGGGATGGCCGAGCAGTACTTC. This sequence joins TRBV6-5 and TRBJ2-7, with D possibly being TRBD1 (5 bases). V dropped 6 bases and J dropped 6 bases, with 18 bases sitting between them. The CDR3 sequence is 14 residues long. The germline gives CDR1 MNHEY, CDR2 SVGAGI.

The rearrangement links TRBV4-3 to TRBJ2-5; a possible D gene is TRBD1 (8 bases). CDR1 and CDR2 from the germline V gene are LGHNA and YSLEER. Trimming stripped 3 bases from V and 5 bases from J, with 19 bases between. This CDR3 is 16 amino acids long. The CDR3 reads CASSQYRGGSRETQYF. In DNA form, the CDR3 reads TGCGCCAGCAGCCAGTACAGGGGGGGGAGTAGGGAGACCCAGTACTTC.

This clone was observed at least ten times. Other DNA sequences in the same sample also yield this CDR3. J is TRBJ2-1 and V is TRBV28, with TRBD2 matching over 10 bases. This CDR3 region has 16 residues. Germline V lookup: CDR1 MDHEN, CDR2 SYDVKM. J lost 0 bases, V lost 5 bases, and 4 bases had no gene match. Written as DNA, the CDR3 is TGTGCCAGCAGTCCTTCTAGCGGGAGCTCCTACAATGAGCAGTTCTTC. This gives the protein CASSPSSGSSYNEQFF.

The gene calls are TRBV30 and TRBJ2-5; a possible D gene is TRBD1 (7 bases). The CDR3 runs 13 residues. V was shortened by 4 bases and J by 5 bases, with 14 bases between the two germline ends. The germline gives CDR1 GTSNPN, CDR2 SVGIG (reference sequence). CDR3 amino acids: CAWTQGGRETQYF. CDR3 bases: TGTGCCTGGACCCAGGGGGGACGGGAGACCCAGTACTTC.

V gene TRBV7-2 combines with J gene TRBJ2-3; TRBD2 matches at 10 bases. Per the germline V gene, CDR1 is SGHTA and CDR2 is FQGNSA. After removal of 3 bases from V and 0 bases from J, the junction contained 12 bases not matched to a gene. There are 19 residues in the CDR3. The DNA for the CDR3 is TGTGCCAGCAGCTTCTCTAGCGGGAGCCCATCCGAAAGCACAGATACGCAGTATTTT. Amino acid sequence: CASSFSSGSPSESTDTQYF.

The V call is TRBV5-1, the J call TRBJ1-6; TRBD1 agrees at 7 bases. After removal of 4 bases from V and 2 bases from J, the junction contained 3 bases not matched to a gene. The germline V gene encodes CDR1 SGHRS and CDR2 YFSETQ. This CDR3 is 15 amino acids long. For the CDR3, the DNA is TGCGCCAGCAGCCTCGACAGGGCCTATAATTCACCCCTCCACTTT. The encoded protein is CASSLDRAYNSPLHF.

J is TRBJ2-2 and V is TRBV7-3, with D perhaps TRBD2 (5 bases). Trimming removed 5 bases at V and 3 bases at J, with 7 bases between. The CDR3 covers 13 residues. Germline CDR1 is SGHTA and CDR2 is FQGTGA. CDR3 sequence reads: CASSPLDTGELFF. Here the CDR3 DNA reads TGTGCCAGCAGCCCACTAGACACCGGGGAGCTGTTTTTT.

V is TRBV4-3 and J is TRBJ1-3, with D perhaps TRBD1 (5 bases). CDR3 length: 14 amino acids. Germline V gives CDR1 LGHNA, CDR2 YSLEER. V was clipped by 0 bases and J by 11 bases, with 14 bases between them. The CDR3 is CASSQELGVTAIYF. For the CDR3, the DNA is TGCGCCAGCAGCCAAGAGCTAGGGGTTACGGCCATATATTTT.

This clone occurred many times. The chain carries TRBV15 and TRBJ1-2; a possible D gene is TRBD1 (6 bases). Germline CDR1 is LNHNV and CDR2 is YYDKDF (reference sequence). With 0 bases removed from V and 6 bases from J, the gap between germline ends came to 11 bases. There are 14 residues in the CDR3. The CDR3 here is CATSRDQGLHGYTF. The CDR3, as DNA: TGTGCCACCAGCAGAGATCAGGGGCTCCATGGCTACACCTTC.